This is a list of T cell receptor beta chains from one sample in a study of T-cell reconstitution after alpha-beta-depleted transplantation in children. TCRdb recomputed calls from the PCR reads with MiXCR, one row per CDR3 protein. Of about 350,000 distinct CDR3 sequences listed, about an eighth are singletons. Specimen: PBMCs, collected from the stem cell graft. Receptors were obtained from a human donor who donated a stem cell graft to a child with Fanconi anemia. CDR3s include the opening cysteine and the closing phenylalanine or tryptophan.

j_call v_call cdr3_aa
TRBJ1-2 TRBV29-1 CSVAGQVFTDHTF
TRBJ1-2 TRBV7-2 CASSSGTERYGYTF
TRBJ2-2 TRBV27 CASSLGGGGTGELFF
TRBJ1-3 TRBV4-2 CASSQDPGHTGNTIYF
TRBJ1-1 TRBV7-8 CASSFLNRGLGTEAFF
TRBJ2-7 TRBV6-1 CASSLADNSYEQYF
TRBJ1-1 TRBV6-1 CASRDQGRTEAFF
TRBJ1-1 TRBV12-3/TRBV12-4 CASSSQGAHTEAFF
TRBJ2-3 TRBV5-1 CASSLGGPTDTQYF
TRBJ2-7 TRBV20-1 CSASGQGTYEQYF
TRBJ2-1 TRBV11-2 CASRGRGSSYNEQFF
TRBJ2-1 TRBV2 CASTLYRALDEQFF
TRBJ2-1 TRBV12-3/TRBV12-4 CASTRDSNGDEQFF
TRBJ1-5 TRBV9 CASSVEPGNQPQHF
TRBJ2-1 TRBV5-1 CASSLVAGQGYNEQFF
TRBJ2-1 TRBV20-1 CSALGFLLDSDNEQFF
TRBJ1-5 TRBV5-6 CASSSWTGGAFRGPQHF
TRBJ1-5 TRBV12-3/TRBV12-4 CASSLTRGGFGQPQHF
TRBJ1-2 TRBV20-1 CSASGTLKYGYTF
TRBJ1-1 TRBV15 CATSLLLGGTEAFF
TRBJ2-1 TRBV9 CASSVSGEYNEQFF
TRBJ1-2 TRBV7-2 CASSSNNYGYTF
TRBJ2-3 TRBV5-1 CASSFQRGDTDTQYF
TRBJ2-1 TRBV4-3 CASSPAGVLINEQFF
TRBJ2-1 TRBV20-1 CSAEPWTETNEQFF
TRBJ2-2 TRBV5-1 CASTSGTPMGELFF
TRBJ2-3 TRBV6-1 CASSELKLPQYF
TRBJ2-1 TRBV13 CASSLGPSSINEQFF
TRBJ2-6 TRBV5-1 CASSSRQGRGPGANVLTF
TRBJ1-3 TRBV11-2 CASSFGESGNTIYF
TRBJ1-5 TRBV7-8 CASSFGGRNQPQHF
TRBJ1-5 TRBV6-2/TRBV6-3 CASTRLGQDPWAQHF